These 20 T cell receptor beta chains were all obtained from the same sample, sequenced in a study of metastatic and nonmetastatic thyroid tumors. MiXCR was used by TCRdb to re-call the PCR reads. Counted here are fewer than 25,000 clones, more than 20% occurring once; the ten biggest clones make up about two thirds. No patient had received any treatment before thyroid surgery. The sample taken for sequencing was blood. All receptors derive from a male donor with papillary thyroid cancer or a benign thyroid nodule (not recorded which). Some clones in this sample may be carry-over from other donors' samples.

In its sample, this clone ranks as medium-sized. V and J are TRBV19 and TRBJ2-1; D unresolved. Germline V CDR1 and CDR2: LNHDA, SQIVND (reference sequence). V was pared by 4 bases and J by 5 bases, with 3 bases between. CDR3 length equals 11 residues. The CDR3 loop is CASSTNNEQFF. In nucleotides, the CDR3 is TGTGCCAGTAGTACCAACAATGAGCAGTTCTTC.

This clone has a count of ten or more. The chain carries TRBV19 and TRBJ1-2; D gene uncertain. Between the trimmed V and J ends, which lost 3 bases and 4 bases, there was a span of 6 bases. CDR1 LNHDA and CDR2 SQIVND come from the germline V gene (reference sequence). The CDR3 is made up of 12 amino acids. DNA for the CDR3: TGTGCCAGTAGTATGCGGACCTATGGCTACACCTTC. Its translation: CASSMRTYGYTF.

This clone was found a few times. This sequence joins TRBV4-2 and TRBJ2-4, with 8 bases that match TRBD1. Germline CDR1 is LGHNA and CDR2 is YNFKEQ. The CDR3 is 16 amino acids. V lost 4 bases to trimming and J lost 0 bases; unmatched junction nucleotides: 5. CDR3 coding DNA: TGTGCCAGCAGCCCGCCGGGACAGGTAGCCAAAAACATTCAGTACTTC. It yields the protein CASSPPGQVAKNIQYF.

CDR3 DNA: TGTGCCAGCAGTTACCCCCTCGGGGGGACCGGGAGCGTGACCCAGCATTTT. It encodes CASSYPLGGTGSVTQHF. The chain has TRBV6-2 or TRBV6-3 and TRBJ1-5; tentatively, D is TRBD1 (5 bases). Looked up from germline, CDR1 is MNHEY and CDR2 is SVGEGT. Trimming left V 2 bases short and J 11 bases short, with 25 bases between. The CDR3 loop spans 17 amino acids.

This clone was seen more than once but under ten times. V gene TRBV6-6 combines with J gene TRBJ1-6; D remains unclear. Germline V gives CDR1 MNHNY, CDR2 SVGAGI (reference sequence). The V and J ends lost 2 bases and 9 bases respectively, with 14 bases between them. There are 15 residues in the CDR3. The CDR3 region is CASSYRQAQGSPLHF. The CDR3 DNA reads as TGTGCCAGCAGTTACAGGCAGGCCCAAGGTTCACCCCTCCACTTT.

In the case of this clone: Different DNA sequences within this sample yield the same CDR3. The V call is TRBV6-2 or TRBV6-3, the J call TRBJ2-7; TRBD2 agrees at 12 bases. V lost 0 bases to trimming and J lost 3 bases; unmatched junction nucleotides: 3. This CDR3 spans 16 amino acids. CDR1 MNHEY and CDR2 SVGEGT come from the germline V gene. CDR3 sequence reads: CASSYSRLAGDYEQYF. The CDR3, as DNA: TGTGCCAGCAGTTACTCCAGACTAGCGGGGGACTACGAGCAGTACTTC.

This clone turned up a few times. The CDR3 DNA reads TGTGCCAGCAGCGCCCGGGACAGATCCCTCTATGGCTACACCTTC. It codes for CASSARDRSLYGYTF. The chain carries TRBV2 and TRBJ1-2; 7 bases agree with TRBD1. CDR3 length: 15 amino acids. Germline CDR1 and CDR2: SNHLY and FYNNEI. V was clipped by 6 bases and J by 4 bases; unmatched bases: 11. Looking up the rest from reference TRBV2 and TRBJ1-2 gives the full variable domain: EPEVTQTPSHQVTQMGQEVILRCVPISNHLYFYWYRQILGQKVEFLVSFYNNEISEKSEIFDDQFSVERPDGSNFTLKIRSTKLEDSAMYFCASSARDRSLYGYTFGSGTRLTVV.

This chain uses TRBV3-1 with TRBJ2-3; TRBD1 might be the D (6 bases). Germline CDR1 reads LGHDT; CDR2 reads YNNKEL (reference sequence). Trimming took 0 bases from V and 1 from J, leaving 8 bases between them. The CDR3 runs to 15 residues. CDR3 bases: TGTGCCAGCAGCCAAGATTGGACAGGCACAGATACGCAGTATTTT. This translates into CASSQDWTGTDTQYF.

This clone was picked up many times. The chain is built from TRBV20-1 and TRBJ1-6; a possible D gene is TRBD1 (5 bases). Trimming took 5 bases from V and 0 from J, leaving 20 bases between them. The germline gives CDR1 DFQATT, CDR2 SNEGSKA (reference sequence). The CDR3 covers 18 residues. CDR3 region: CSALGRRSGSSYNSPLHF. The DNA for the CDR3 is TGCAGTGCTTTGGGACGGCGATCCGGGAGCTCCTATAATTCACCCCTCCACTTT.

This clone has more than one count but fewer than ten. The chain recombines TRBV12-3 or TRBV12-4 with TRBJ1-2; no reliable D call. This CDR3 is built from 12 residues. Trimming cost V 3 bases and J 4 bases, with 6 bases left between them. The CDR3 DNA reads as TGTGCCAGCAGTTTGGCCTCCTATGGCTACACCTTC. This sequence encodes CASSLASYGYTF.

This clone showed up many times. The chain recombines TRBV6-5 with TRBJ2-7, with 9 positions matching TRBD1. The ends lost 0 bases at V and 7 bases at J; junction bases unmatched: 4. CDR3 length: 14 amino acids. Germline CDR1 MNHEY, CDR2 SVGAGI. CDR3 sequence: CASSYSGTGREQYF. In nucleotides, the CDR3 is TGTGCCAGCAGTTACTCGGGGACAGGGAGAGAGCAGTACTTC.

At least ten counts were recorded for this clone. V usage is TRBV4-2 and J usage is TRBJ1-3; maybe TRBD1 (5 bases). Germline CDR1 and CDR2: LGHNA and YNFKEQ. CDR3 length equals 18 residues. V was shortened by 10 bases and J by 4 bases, with 29 bases between the two germline ends. CDR3 sequence reads: CATSRAPGSVRGGNTIYF. The CDR3 nucleotides are TGTGCCACATCCCGGGCCCCAGGTTCCGTTAGGGGAGGAAACACCATATATTTT.

In DNA, the CDR3 is TGTGCCAGCAGTACCGGGACAGGGGGATACGAGCAGTACTTC. This sequence encodes CASSTGTGGYEQYF. The chain combines TRBV6-1 with TRBJ2-7, with 11 positions matching TRBD1. CDR3 length: 14 amino acids. Trimming removed 5 bases from V and 4 bases from J; junction bases left unmatched: 4. Per germline, CDR1 MNHNS and CDR2 SASEGT.

The chain joins TRBV18 to TRBJ2-3; 10 bases line up with TRBD2. J gave up 3 bases and V 8 bases, and 8 bases lay outside the gene matches. From germline, CDR1 is KGHSH and CDR2 LQKENI. This CDR3 comprises 15 residues. The CDR3 reads CASLLASGRTDTQYF. Here the CDR3 DNA reads TGTGCCAGCCTATTGGCTAGCGGGAGAACAGATACGCAGTATTTT.

This clone was detected a few times. The chain employs TRBV2 and TRBJ2-7, with a tentative D call TRBD2 (5 bases). This CDR3 is 14 amino acids long. V lost 2 bases and J lost 6, with 14 bases in between. CDR1 and CDR2 (germline): SNHLY, FYNNEI. The CDR3 reads CASSELGLAGEQYF. DNA of the CDR3: TGTGCCAGCAGTGAATTGGGTCTAGCTGGCGAGCAGTACTTC. The whole variable domain, remainder taken from reference TRBV2 and TRBJ2-7, is EPEVTQTPSHQVTQMGQEVILRCVPISNHLYFYWYRQILGQKVEFLVSFYNNEISEKSEIFDDQFSVERPDGSNFTLKIRSTKLEDSAMYFCASSELGLAGEQYFGPGTRLTVT.

The chain has TRBV10-3 and TRBJ2-7; maybe TRBD1 (7 bases). V lost 10 bases, J lost 6 bases, and 19 bases lay in between. This CDR3 is built from 13 residues. The germline gives CDR1 ENHRY, CDR2 SYGVKD. The CDR3 protein is CATRGESPSEQYF. CDR3 in DNA: TGTGCCACCAGGGGGGAGAGTCCCTCCGAGCAGTACTTC.

The CDR3 DNA reads TGTGCCAGCAGTTACCTACAGGGGATAAATGAGCAGTTCTTC. This sequence encodes CASSYLQGINEQFF. The rearrangement links TRBV18 to TRBJ2-1; 7 positions agree with TRBD1. With 8 bases clipped from V and 7 bases from J, the junction kept 11 bases outside the gene matches. This CDR3 region has 14 residues. Germline V lookup: CDR1 KGHSH, CDR2 LQKENI.

The chain couples TRBV15 to TRBJ2-2; D is unclear. Germline V gene lookup returns CDR1 LNHNV and CDR2 YYDKDF (reference sequence). Trimming left V 1 base short and J 1 base short, with 4 bases between. The CDR3 spans 14 residues. The CDR3 region is CATSRGGNTGELFF. As DNA, the CDR3 is TGTGCCACCAGCAGAGGGGGGAACACCGGGGAGCTGTTTTTT. The full variable domain, rest sourced from reference TRBV15 and TRBJ2-2, is DAMVIQNPRYQVTQFGKPVTLSCSQTLNHNVMYWYQQKSSQAPKLLFHYYDKDFNNEADTPDNFQSRRPNTSFCFLDIRSPGLGDTAMYLCATSRGGNTGELFFGEGSRLTVL.

This clone was seen ten or more times. The chain recombines TRBV20-1 with TRBJ1-1, with 9 positions matching TRBD1. CDR3 length: 14 amino acids. The V and J ends lost 8 bases and 0 bases, in that order; junction bases with no gene match: 7. The V gene's germline CDR1 is DFQATT and CDR2 SNEGSKA (reference sequence). The CDR3 loop is CSSGTGRMNTEAFF. The CDR3 DNA is TGCAGTTCCGGGACAGGGCGCATGAACACTGAAGCTTTCTTT.

By proportion, this clone is medium-sized. The V and J genes are TRBV5-1 and TRBJ1-4; D gene unclear. V dropped 4 bases and J dropped 1 base, with 14 bases sitting between them. The CDR3 consists of 16 residues. CDR1 is SGHRS and CDR2 is YFSETQ in the germline V gene. In DNA form, the CDR3 reads TGCGCCAGCAGCCGTGAAGGGATTATAACTAATGAAAAACTGTTTTTT. It codes for CASSREGIITNEKLFF.